This T cell receptor beta chain was profiled in a study of blood T cell repertoires in COVID-19. Study at large: T cells, B-cell-depleted T cells, or PBMCs provided the cDNA or gDNA that served as material.

Germline V lookup: CDR1 MNHNS, CDR2 SASEGT. The V segment lost 4 bases and the J segment 1 base; nucleotides outside the gene matches: 7. The CDR3 is made up of 16 amino acids. In the authors' workflow: It was from reference gene primer amplification that nucleated cell counts were estimated. The repertoire was sequenced with immunoSEQ multiplex PCR; TCRdb's copy has only in-frame clones and lacks some. V and J calls and clone size come straight from that table; D and trimming were deduced from the DNA. This table holds 50,000 to 65,000 clones, around 82% found once. Sequenced sample: peripheral blood. The genes are TRBV6-1 and TRBJ2-5; 9 bases match TRBD1. The sequence was collected from a human donor in a cohort sampled during active COVID-19. The CDR3 DNA follows: TGTGCCAGCAGTGCCGGGACAGGGAGGGCCCAAGAGACCCAGTACTTC. Residues: CASSAGTGRAQETQYF.